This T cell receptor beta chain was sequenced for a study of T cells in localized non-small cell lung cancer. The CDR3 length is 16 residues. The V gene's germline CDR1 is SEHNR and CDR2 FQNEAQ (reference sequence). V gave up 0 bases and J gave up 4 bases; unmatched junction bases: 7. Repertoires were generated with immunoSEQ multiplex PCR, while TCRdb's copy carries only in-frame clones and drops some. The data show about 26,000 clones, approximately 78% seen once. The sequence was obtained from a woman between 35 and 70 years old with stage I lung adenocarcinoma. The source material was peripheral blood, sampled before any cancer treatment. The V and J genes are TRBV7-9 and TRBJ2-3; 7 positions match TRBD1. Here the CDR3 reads CASSLAEDRQADTQYF. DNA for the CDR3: TGTGCCAGCAGCTTAGCTGAGGACAGGCAGGCAGATACGCAGTATTTT.